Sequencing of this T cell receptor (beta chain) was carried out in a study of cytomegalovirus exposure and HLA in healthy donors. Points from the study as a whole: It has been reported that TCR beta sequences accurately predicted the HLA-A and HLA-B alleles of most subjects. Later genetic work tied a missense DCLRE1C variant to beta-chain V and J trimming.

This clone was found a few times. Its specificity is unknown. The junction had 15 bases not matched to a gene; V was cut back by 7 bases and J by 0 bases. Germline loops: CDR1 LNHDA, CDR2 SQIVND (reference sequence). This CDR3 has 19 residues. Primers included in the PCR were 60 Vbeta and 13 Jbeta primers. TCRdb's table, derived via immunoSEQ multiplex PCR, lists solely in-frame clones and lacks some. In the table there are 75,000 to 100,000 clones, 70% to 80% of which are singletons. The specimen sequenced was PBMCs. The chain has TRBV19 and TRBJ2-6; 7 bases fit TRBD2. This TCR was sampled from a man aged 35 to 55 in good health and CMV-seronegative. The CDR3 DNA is TGTGCCAGTACCCCCGGGCGGCTAGCGGCTAACTCTGGGGCCAACGTCCTGACTTTC. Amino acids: CASTPGRLAANSGANVLTF.